What follows describes a single T cell receptor (beta chain). What it binds is unknown. The data derive from a study of shared clonotypes between healthy human individuals. This CDR3 has 15 residues. Germline CDR1 reads LNHDA; CDR2 reads SQIVND (reference sequence). The V gene end was trimmed by 4 bases and the J gene end by 4 bases; junction bases not matched to a gene: 4. Overall study findings and caveats: Sequencing depth was expected to influence donor clonotype sharing. Across subsets, estimated richness was generally greater for naive than for memory populations.

Assay used: immunoSEQ multiplex PCR; TCRdb lists only in-frame clones, some missing. Seen here are roughly 1,500,000 clones, approximately 98% observed once, and the top ten hold around 0.47%. The clonotype originates from a man aged 25 to 40 in good health. Material: naive CD4+ T cells sorted from blood. This sample's subset: CD45RA+ positively selected. The genes are TRBV19 and TRBJ1-5; 10 nucleotides line up with TRBD1. The CDR3 sequence is CASSTGTGANQPQHF. The CDR3 DNA follows: TGTGCCAGTAGTACCGGGACAGGGGCTAATCAGCCCCAGCATTTT.